These 32 T cell receptor beta chains share one sample of origin, sequenced in a study of blood T cell repertoires in COVID-19. Method: immunoSEQ multiplex PCR; TCRdb's copy keeps in-frame clones and lacks some. The sample has more than 95,000 clones, about four fifths seen once. The specimen was peripheral blood. The receptor set was obtained from a woman of 80 years or more with active or convalescent COVID-19.

J is TRBJ1-1 and V is TRBV9, with 8 bases fitting TRBD1. CDR1 and CDR2 from the germline V gene are SGDLS and YYNGEE. After removal of 5 bases from V and 6 bases from J, the junction contained 9 bases not matched to a gene. The CDR3 contains 14 residues. The CDR3 loop is CASRPQGAGAEAFF. DNA of the CDR3: TGTGCCAGCAGACCCCAGGGGGCGGGGGCTGAAGCTTTCTTT.

The chain employs TRBV6-1 and TRBJ1-6; D gene uncertain. The CDR3 totals 15 residues. V shed 3 bases and J shed 7 bases, with 13 bases lying between them. CDR1 and CDR2 (germline): MNHNS, SASEGT. This chain's CDR3 is CASSEYRYSNSPLHF. CDR3 bases: TGTGCCAGCAGTGAGTACAGATACTCCAATTCACCCCTCCACTTT.

This chain uses TRBV28 with TRBJ1-5; TRBD1 matches 7 bases. V trimming: 7 bases; J trimming: 6 bases; junction bases outside the gene matches: 12. The CDR3 has 15 residues. Germline-derived CDR1 and CDR2 are MDHEN and SYDVKM. The CDR3 DNA is TGTGCCAGCACTCTAACGGGAGGGGGCTCTCAGCCCCAGCATTTT. Amino acids: CASTLTGGGSQPQHF.

This rearrangement joins TRBV3-1 (or the pseudogene TRBV3-2) to TRBJ2-5; 9 positions agree with TRBD2. The CDR3 is 15 amino acids. V lost 8 bases, J lost 0 bases, and 7 bases stayed unmatched. Per germline, CDR1 LGHDT and CDR2 YNNKEL (reference sequence). CDR3 in DNA: TGTGCCAGCGCGCGCGGGACTAGCTACCAAGAGACCCAGTACTTC. As protein: CASARGTSYQETQYF.

The chain combines TRBV27 with TRBJ2-1; 13 bases are a match to TRBD2. V lost 6 bases and J lost 0; bases outside the gene matches: 5. The CDR3 runs 17 residues. Germline CDR1 and CDR2: MNHEY and SMNVEV (reference sequence). CDR3 protein: CASRGGLAGISYNEQFF. CDR3 DNA: TGTGCCAGCAGGGGGGGACTAGCGGGAATCTCCTACAATGAGCAGTTCTTC.

This sequence joins TRBV5-6 and TRBJ2-2; 7 bases line up with TRBD1. V dropped 1 base and J dropped 3; count of bases not matched to a gene: 3. The CDR3 spans 15 residues. CDR1 and CDR2 (germline): SGHDT, YYEEEE. The CDR3 DNA follows: TGTGCCAGCAGCTTGAGGGGGCTATACACCGGGGAGCTGTTTTTT. Its protein product is CASSLRGLYTGELFF. Full variable domain (outside the CDR3, taken from reference TRBV5-6 and TRBJ2-2): DAGVTQSPTHLIKTRGQQVTLRCSPKSGHDTVSWYQQALGQGPQFIFQYYEEEERQRGNFPDRFSGHQFPNYSSELNVNALLLGDSALYLCASSLRGLYTGELFFGEGSRLTVL.

The V call is TRBV24-1, the J call TRBJ1-2, with TRBD1 identical over 11 bases. The CDR3 consists of 15 residues. V dropped 5 bases and J dropped 14; count of bases not matched to a gene: 15. Germline CDR1 KGHDR, CDR2 SFDVKD. CDR3 sequence: CATSAPRGQGDSWTF. CDR3 coding DNA: TGTGCCACCAGTGCCCCTAGGGGACAGGGGGACTCTTGGACCTTC.

The rearrangement links TRBV5-1 to TRBJ2-2, with TRBD2 identical over 9 bases. There are 20 residues in the CDR3. The ends lost 4 bases at V and 2 bases at J; junction bases unmatched: 18. The germline V gene has CDR1 SGHRS and CDR2 YFSETQ. The CDR3 region is CASSPLSPKTSGQNTGELFF. The CDR3 DNA follows: TGCGCCAGCAGCCCCTTGAGTCCGAAGACTAGCGGTCAAAACACCGGGGAGCTGTTTTTT.

The chain joins TRBV7-9 to TRBJ1-2, with 9 bases lining up with TRBD1. The CDR3 spans 15 residues. Germline assignment: CDR1 SEHNR and CDR2 FQNEAQ (reference sequence). The junction had 11 bases not matched to a gene; V was cut back by 5 bases and J by 7 bases. As DNA, the CDR3 is TGTGCCAGCAGCCCGGGACAGGGAGCCTTTTTTGGCTACACCTTC. Protein product: CASSPGQGAFFGYTF.

Here the CDR3 DNA reads TGTGCCAGCAGCCGGACCGGGAGTGGTGCCGGGGAGCTGTTTTTT. It specifies CASSRTGSGAGELFF. The rearrangement joins TRBV5-4 to TRBJ2-2, with a weak D call TRBD2 (6 bases). This CDR3 has 15 residues. Germline V lookup: CDR1 SGHNT, CDR2 YYREEE (reference sequence). Trimming left V 4 bases short and J 6 bases short, with 16 bases between.

The chain recombines TRBV4-2 with TRBJ2-7; D is uncertain. Trimming removed 0 bases from V and 4 bases from J, with 13 bases in between. CDR3 length: 15 residues. The germline gives CDR1 LGHNA, CDR2 YNFKEQ. CDR3 protein: CASSQDFSREYEQYF. DNA for the CDR3: TGTGCCAGCAGCCAAGATTTTTCGAGAGAATACGAGCAGTACTTC.

This clone occurred a few times. One junction end does not reproduce the germline sequence, and a read error may be involved. The chain uses TRBV6-4 and TRBJ1-1; TRBD1 matches at 8 bases. Germline CDR1 reads MRHNA; CDR2 reads SNTAGT. The CDR3 loop spans 14 amino acids. In nucleotides, the CDR3 is TGTGCCAGCAGTCCCTCCGACAGGGGAGGTTCCGTCCTCTTT. The encoded protein is CASSPSDRGGSVLF.

The chain couples TRBV24-1 to TRBJ1-1, with D hard to call. CDR1 and CDR2 (germline): KGHDR, SFDVKD. CDR3 length: 12 residues. Trimming shortened V by 8 bases and J by 0 bases, and 6 bases separated the two germline ends. CDR3 sequence: CATIGVNTEAFF. CDR3 coding DNA: TGTGCCACCATCGGAGTGAACACTGAAGCTTTCTTT.

This rearrangement joins TRBV9 to TRBJ2-5, with a possible D match to TRBD2 (7 bases). The CDR3 sequence is 15 residues long. The germline V and J ends were trimmed by 0 bases and 5 bases, with 14 bases remaining between them. Germline CDR1 SGDLS, CDR2 YYNGEE. This CDR3 is CASSVGEGRGETQYF. CDR3 bases: TGTGCCAGCAGCGTAGGGGAGGGGAGGGGGGAGACCCAGTACTTC.

The rearrangement uses TRBV5-6 and TRBJ1-4, with a possible D match to TRBD1 (6 bases). This CDR3 is built from 15 residues. The V end lost 3 bases, the J end lost 8 bases, and 17 bases lay between the germline ends. Germline assignment: CDR1 SGHDT and CDR2 YYEEEE. Here the CDR3 reads CASSSASGVGEKLFF. CDR3 DNA: TGTGCCAGCAGCTCGGCGTCAGGGGTAGGGGAAAAACTGTTTTTT.

This clone was detected only a few times. V is TRBV10-3 and J is TRBJ2-3; 9 bases map to TRBD2. The length of the CDR3 is 23 residues. J lost 2 bases, V lost 5 bases, and 29 bases had no gene match. CDR1 ENHRY and CDR2 SYGVKD come from the germline V gene. Here the CDR3 reads CAISSTGTSSPGGADAPTDTQYF. In DNA, the CDR3 is TGTGCCATCAGTTCCACCGGGACTAGCTCACCGGGGGGGGCGGACGCCCCCACAGATACGCAGTATTTT.

This clone has just one count. This rearrangement joins TRBV5-6 to TRBJ2-3, with 8 positions matching TRBD2. This CDR3 region has 17 residues. Per the germline V gene, CDR1 is SGHDT and CDR2 is YYEEEE. J gave up 0 bases and V 4 bases, and 10 bases lay outside the gene matches. As DNA, the CDR3 is TGTGCCAGCAGCCCGCCGGGGGGGGGAACTAGCACAGATACGCAGTATTTT. Its protein product is CASSPPGGGTSTDTQYF. Full variable domain (outside the CDR3, taken from reference TRBV5-6 and TRBJ2-3): DAGVTQSPTHLIKTRGQQVTLRCSPKSGHDTVSWYQQALGQGPQFIFQYYEEEERQRGNFPDRFSGHQFPNYSSELNVNALLLGDSALYLCASSPPGGGTSTDTQYFGPGTRLTVL.

The chain links TRBV7-9 to TRBJ1-1; D unclear. Germline-derived CDR1 and CDR2 are SEHNR and FQNEAQ (reference sequence). The CDR3 is made up of 13 amino acids. The ends were cut back, 3 bases at V and 3 bases at J, with 8 bases in the middle. The CDR3 protein is CASSFSGDTEAFF. The CDR3 nucleotides read TGTGCCAGCAGCTTCTCAGGCGACACTGAAGCTTTCTTT.

The gene calls are TRBV7-3 and TRBJ2-2; tentatively, D is TRBD2 (6 bases). This CDR3 has 15 residues. CDR1 and CDR2 from the germline V gene are SGHTA and FQGTGA. The germline V and J ends were trimmed by 5 bases and 0 bases, with 10 bases remaining between them. The CDR3 reads CASSRGGANTGELFF. The CDR3 DNA reads as TGTGCCAGCAGCCGGGGAGGAGCGAACACCGGGGAGCTGTTTTTT.

This clone was detected only a few times. This chain uses TRBV4-2 with TRBJ2-1; 8 nucleotides line up with TRBD2. V was pared by 2 bases and J by 7 bases, with 22 bases of the junction left unmatched. This CDR3 has 20 amino acids. Germline V CDR1 and CDR2: LGHNA, YNFKEQ. The CDR3 DNA follows: TGTGCCAGCAGCCAATTGGGTTCGGCTATTGCGGGAGGTTATACGAATGAGCAGTTCTTC. This translates into CASSQLGSAIAGGYTNEQFF.

This chain joins TRBV19 and TRBJ1-1; D ambiguous. The CDR3 extends over 15 amino acids. Germline CDR1 is LNHDA and CDR2 is SQIVND (reference sequence). Deletions cut 5 bases from V and 1 base from J, with 14 bases between. CDR3 nucleotide sequence: TGTGCCAGTAGTCAACGGGAGGCAGGGAACACTGAAGCTTTCTTT. Protein: CASSQREAGNTEAFF.

The V gene is TRBV5-1, the J gene TRBJ1-1; unclear D gene. Germline CDR1 SGHRS, CDR2 YFSETQ. V was shortened by 0 bases and J by 6 bases, with 6 bases between the two germline ends. The CDR3 spans 12 residues. For the CDR3, the DNA is TGCGCCAGCAGCTTGGACTATCCTGAAGCTTTCTTT. Its protein product is CASSLDYPEAFF. Drawing the rest from reference TRBV5-1 and TRBJ1-1, the complete variable domain is KAGVTQTPRYLIKTRGQQVTLSCSPISGHRSVSWYQQTPGQGLQFLFEYFSETQRNKGNFPGRFSGRQFSNSRSEMNVSTLELGDSALYLCASSLDYPEAFFGQGTRLTVV.

The J gene is TRBJ1-1, the V gene TRBV7-2, with D possibly TRBD1 on 5 matching bases. Trimming removed 5 bases at V and 1 base at J, with 17 bases between. There are 16 residues in the CDR3. Germline loops: CDR1 SGHTA, CDR2 FQGNSA. CDR3 sequence: CASSPKGGGRNTEAFF. In DNA, the CDR3 is TGTGCCAGCAGCCCCAAGGGCGGGGGGAGGAACACTGAAGCTTTCTTT.

The V gene is TRBV7-9, the J gene TRBJ2-3, with D perhaps TRBD1 (5 bases). V was trimmed by 6 bases and J by 3 bases, leaving 10 bases between them. The CDR3 runs 13 residues. Germline-derived CDR1 and CDR2 are SEHNR and FQNEAQ (reference sequence). CDR3 in amino acids: CASRLDSTDTQYF. In DNA form, the CDR3 reads TGTGCCAGCAGACTTGACAGTACAGATACGCAGTATTTT. Drawing the rest from reference TRBV7-9 and TRBJ2-3, the complete variable domain is DTGVSQNPRHKITKRGQNVTFRCDPISEHNRLYWYRQTLGQGPEFLTYFQNEAQLEKSRLLSDRFSAERPKGSFSTLEIQRTEQGDSAMYLCASRLDSTDTQYFGPGTRLTVL.

This chain joins TRBV12-3 or TRBV12-4 and TRBJ1-1, with no clear D. This CDR3 is built from 13 residues. With 4 bases removed from V and 6 bases from J, the gap between germline ends came to 12 bases. The CDR3 spells CASSSQTDSEAFF. The DNA of the CDR3 is TGTGCCAGCAGTTCCCAAACCGACTCTGAAGCTTTCTTT.

The CDR3 DNA follows: TGTGCCAGCAGCCCCGGACTAGCGGGGGGGCAAGAGACCCAGTACTTC. This gives the protein CASSPGLAGGQETQYF. The J gene is TRBJ2-5, the V gene TRBV28; TRBD2 aligns across 15 bases. V shed 6 bases, J shed 2 bases, and the junction held 4 bases outside the gene matches. Germline CDR1 and CDR2: MDHEN and SYDVKM. The CDR3 sequence is 16 residues long.

In DNA form, the CDR3 reads TGTGCCAGCAGGGCAGGAGGCCATGGCTACACCTTC. Translated, it gives CASRAGGHGYTF. The rearrangement links TRBV2 to TRBJ1-2; D gene ambiguous. V shed 6 bases and J shed 6 bases, with 11 bases lying between them. This CDR3 is 12 amino acids long. Germline CDR1 and CDR2: SNHLY and FYNNEI.

The V gene is TRBV9, the J gene TRBJ2-2; 7 bases map to TRBD2. Per germline, CDR1 SGDLS and CDR2 YYNGEE. V shed 0 bases and J 1 base; nucleotides not matched to a gene: 0. The CDR3 is 15 amino acids. CDR3 residues: CASSVASGNTGELFF. The CDR3 coding sequence is TGTGCCAGCAGCGTAGCTAGCGGGAACACCGGGGAGCTGTTTTTT.

The chain links TRBV11-2 to TRBJ2-5; 13 positions match TRBD2. This CDR3 is built from 17 residues. The germline CDR1 and CDR2 sequences are SGHAT and FQNNGV. V shed 8 bases and J 1 base; nucleotides not matched to a gene: 10. CDR3 region: CASQTGTSGKTQETQYF. The CDR3 nucleotides read TGTGCCAGCCAAACCGGGACTAGCGGGAAAACCCAAGAGACCCAGTACTTC.

The rearrangement joins TRBV4-1 to TRBJ1-6; D perhaps matches TRBD1 (6 bases). The CDR3 spans 15 residues. Germline CDR1 reads MGHRA; CDR2 reads YSYEKL. Between the trimmed V and J ends, which lost 0 bases and 7 bases, there was a span of 10 bases. CDR3 coding DNA: TGCGCCAGCAGCCAAGAGGCGCAGGGGAATTCACCCCTCCACTTT. This codes for CASSQEAQGNSPLHF.

The V and J genes are TRBV18 and TRBJ2-5, with TRBD2 matching over 10 bases. V shed 2 bases and J 5 bases; nucleotides not matched to a gene: 8. The CDR3 spans 16 residues. The germline gives CDR1 KGHSH, CDR2 LQKENI. Written as DNA, the CDR3 is TGTGCCAGCTCACCAACTAGCGGGATAGGAAGGGAGACCCAGTACTTC. This translates into CASSPTSGIGRETQYF.

The chain recombines TRBV5-1 with TRBJ1-1, with 8 bases that match TRBD1. The ends lost 1 base at V and 2 bases at J; junction bases unmatched: 4. CDR1 is SGHRS, CDR2 YFSETQ, per germline. There are 15 residues in the CDR3. The CDR3 bases are TGCGCCAGCAGCTTGCGACAGGGGATAAACACTGAAGCTTTCTTT. This encodes CASSLRQGINTEAFF.